A selection of T cell receptor beta chains follows, all from one sample in a study of spatial heterogeneity in lung cancer. TCRdb re-called the 5' RACE reads with MiXCR, one entry per CDR3 protein. The sample has tens of thousands of distinct CDR3 sequences, 5% to 7% seen once; the top ten hold about a tenth. The sample in question was lung tumor tissue, obtained at surgery. The receptor set was obtained from a male donor with early-stage non-small cell lung cancer. The CDR3 runs from the conserved cysteine through the conserved F or W. Each record gives: D gene, clone size, J gene, V gene, CDR3 DNA, CDR3 protein. D genes are given only for firm matches. Clone size is stated in some rows and not others, as once, few, many or a class when expanded.

TRBD1	many	TRBJ2-5	TRBV5-6	TGTGCCAGCAGCGAGACAGGGTCCCAAGAGACCCAGTACTTC	CASSETGSQETQYF
NA	many	TRBJ1-4	TRBV15	TGTGCCACCAGCAGCCTGTGGGAGGGGCGCGAAAAACTGTTTTTT	CATSSLWEGREKLFF
NA	many	TRBJ2-3	TRBV12-3/TRBV12-4	TGTGCCAGCAGTTTCGGGACTAGCACAGATACGCAGTATTTT	CASSFGTSTDTQYF
NA	many	TRBJ1-2	TRBV6-5	TGTGCCAGCACAGGGGAGGGCTATGGCTACACCTTC	CASTGEGYGYTF
TRBD2	many	TRBJ2-3	TRBV7-2	TGTGCCAGCAGCCTACGGGGGGGCCGGGTAGATACGCAGTATTTT	CASSLRGGRVDTQYF
NA	medium-sized	TRBJ1-6	TRBV5-4	TGTGCCAGCAGCCCGGACCTCCTTGGTAATTCACCCCTCCACTTT	CASSPDLLGNSPLHF
NA	few	TRBJ2-4	TRBV6-2/TRBV6-3	TGTGCCAGCAAACCGGGACGGTCCAAAAACATTCAGTACTTC	CASKPGRSKNIQYF
TRBD2	many	TRBJ2-3	TRBV24-1	TGTGCCACCAGTGACCCAAAGCGGGGGGGAGATACGCAGTATTTT	CATSDPKRGGDTQYF
NA	many	TRBJ1-6	TRBV6-5	TGTGCCAGCAGCTGGGGGGCACGGAATTCACCCCTCCACTTT	CASSWGARNSPLHF
NA	few	TRBJ2-7	TRBV19	TGTGCCAGTAGTATAAGCGGCGGCCCTTACGAGCAGTACTTC	CASSISGGPYEQYF
NA	many	TRBJ1-5	TRBV7-8	TGTGCCAGCAGCCCCCGGGCGACAGGCAATCAGCCCCAGCATTTT	CASSPRATGNQPQHF
TRBD1	many	TRBJ1-1	TRBV27	TGTGCCAGCAAAACGGGACAGGGAAGGACTGAAGCTTTCTTT	CASKTGQGRTEAFF
TRBD1	many	TRBJ2-7	TRBV11-1	TGTGCCAGCAGCTTAGCGGGACAGGGTAACTACGAGCAGTACTTC	CASSLAGQGNYEQYF
NA	many	TRBJ2-2	TRBV6-6	TGTGCCAGCAGTTCCGCCTGGAGAGCCGGGGAGCTGTTTTTT	CASSSAWRAGELFF
NA	NA	TRBJ1-5	TRBV27	TGTGCCAGCAGAAGAAATTATGGCGGTGGAGTTCAGCCCCAGCATTTT	CASRRNYGGGVQPQHF
TRBD2	many	TRBJ2-5	TRBV2	TGTGCCAGCAGTTGGACAGCAGCGGGAGCAGAGACCCAGTACTTC	CASSWTAAGAETQYF
NA	few	TRBJ2-1	TRBV7-9	TGTGCCAGCAGCTTAGTTGGTCGGCAGGGGGGTGGCAATGAGCAGTTCTTC	CASSLVGRQGGGNEQFF
NA	medium-sized	TRBJ1-5	TRBV6-5	TGTGCCAGCAGCCGCCACCCGAATCAGCCCCAGCATTTT	CASSRHPNQPQHF
NA	NA	TRBJ1-2	TRBV29-1	TGCAGCGTTGGCAGGGTGGACTATGGCTACACCTTC	CSVGRVDYGYTF
TRBD1	medium-sized	TRBJ1-2	TRBV12-3/TRBV12-4	TGTGCCAGCAGTTTTGGGACAGCTAACTATGGCTACACCTTC	CASSFGTANYGYTF
NA	many	TRBJ2-4	TRBV6-2/TRBV6-3	TGTGCCAGCAGTTACTCGGTCACAGCTCGGCACTTC	CASSYSVTARHF
TRBD1	many	TRBJ1-1	TRBV6-2/TRBV6-3	TGTGCCAGCAGTTACCGAGACCAAAGAGGACAGGGGGCAGGAGCTTTCTTT	CASSYRDQRGQGAGAFF
NA	few	TRBJ1-2	TRBV29-1	TGCAGCGTTGAAGAGAACTATGGCTACACCTTC	CSVEENYGYTF
TRBD2	many	TRBJ2-5	TRBV29-1	TGCAGCGCCATTGGCGGGGGCCAAGAGACCCAGTACTTC	CSAIGGGQETQYF
TRBD2	few	TRBJ2-7	TRBV7-2	TGTGCCAGCAGCTTAGAAGCCCTAGCGGGTATCTACGAGCAGTACTTC	CASSLEALAGIYEQYF
TRBD1	many	TRBJ2-5	TRBV3-1	TGTGCCAGCAGCCAAGATGAGACAGGGTTCCAAGAGACCCAGTACTTC	CASSQDETGFQETQYF
NA	NA	TRBJ1-1	TRBV7-2	TGTGCCAGCAGCTTTTCGGCAGGGATTTGGGAAGGCACTGAAGCTTTCTTT	CASSFSAGIWEGTEAFF
NA	many	TRBJ2-7	TRBV3-1	TGTGCCAGCAGCCAAACAGGGATAGGCGAGCAGTACTTC	CASSQTGIGEQYF
TRBD1	many	TRBJ2-3	TRBV6-2/TRBV6-3	TGTGCCAGCAACGTACAGGGGTTCGGGGATACGCAGTATTTT	CASNVQGFGDTQYF
NA	many	TRBJ1-6	TRBV11-2	TGTGCCAGCAGCTTAGTCGTTGGGAGTAATTCACCCCTCCACTTT	CASSLVVGSNSPLHF
NA	many	TRBJ1-2	TRBV14	TGTGCCAGCAGCCTGGGTTCGTATGGCTACACCTTC	CASSLGSYGYTF
NA	many	TRBJ2-5	TRBV7-9	TGTGCCAGCAGCTTAAGGGGATCAGAGACCCAGTACTTC	CASSLRGSETQYF
NA	many	TRBJ2-7	TRBV20-1	TGCAGTGCTAAGTATCGTGGGGTTTTGATCGAGCAGTACTTC	CSAKYRGVLIEQYF
NA	few	TRBJ1-1	TRBV3-1	TGTGCCAGCAGAAGGCGACAGAACACTGAAGCTTTCTTT	CASRRRQNTEAFF
NA	many	TRBJ2-1	TRBV12-3/TRBV12-4	TGTGCCAGCAGTTTATTGGGTGAGCAGTTCTTC	CASSLLGEQFF
NA	many	TRBJ1-4	TRBV28	TGTGCCAGCAGTTTAAGGGCCAAGAATGAAAAACTGTTTTTT	CASSLRAKNEKLFF
NA	many	TRBJ2-1	TRBV14	TGTGCCAGCAGCCCCGAGCAGTTCTTC	CASSPEQFF